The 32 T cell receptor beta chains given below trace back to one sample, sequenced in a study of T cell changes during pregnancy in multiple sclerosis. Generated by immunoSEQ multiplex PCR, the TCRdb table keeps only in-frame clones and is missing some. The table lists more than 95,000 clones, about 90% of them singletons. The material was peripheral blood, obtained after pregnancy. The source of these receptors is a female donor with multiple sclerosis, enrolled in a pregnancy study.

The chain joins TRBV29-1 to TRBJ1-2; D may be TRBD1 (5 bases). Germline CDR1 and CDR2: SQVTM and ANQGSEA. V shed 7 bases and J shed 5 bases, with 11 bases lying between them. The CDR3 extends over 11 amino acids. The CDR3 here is CSGRGEYGYTF. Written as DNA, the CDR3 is TGCAGCGGGAGGGGTGAATATGGCTACACCTTC.

The DNA for the CDR3 is TGTGCCAGCTCACCAGAGGAGGGACAGTTCAATCAGCCCCAGCATTTT. As protein: CASSPEEGQFNQPQHF. V is TRBV18 and J is TRBJ1-5; 7 positions agree with TRBD1. The germline V gene has CDR1 KGHSH and CDR2 LQKENI. The CDR3 is 16 amino acids. The J segment lost 3 bases and the V segment lost 2 bases, leaving 7 bases of the junction unmatched.

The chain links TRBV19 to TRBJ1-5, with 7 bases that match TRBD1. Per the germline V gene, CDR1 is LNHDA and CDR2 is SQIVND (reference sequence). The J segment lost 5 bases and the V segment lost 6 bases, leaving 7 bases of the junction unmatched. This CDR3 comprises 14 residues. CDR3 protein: CASRRQGRDQPQHF. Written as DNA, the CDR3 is TGTGCCAGTAGACGACAGGGCCGCGATCAGCCCCAGCATTTT.

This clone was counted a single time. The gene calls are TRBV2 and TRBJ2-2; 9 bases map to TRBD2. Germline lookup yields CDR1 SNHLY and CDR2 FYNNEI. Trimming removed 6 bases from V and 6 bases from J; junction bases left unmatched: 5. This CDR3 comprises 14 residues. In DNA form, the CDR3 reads TGTGCCAGCAGGGGACTAGCCTCGGCCGGGGAGCTGTTTTTT. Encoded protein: CASRGLASAGELFF. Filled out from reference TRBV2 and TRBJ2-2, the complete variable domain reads EPEVTQTPSHQVTQMGQEVILRCVPISNHLYFYWYRQILGQKVEFLVSFYNNEISEKSEIFDDQFSVERPDGSNFTLKIRSTKLEDSAMYFCASRGLASAGELFFGEGSRLTVL.

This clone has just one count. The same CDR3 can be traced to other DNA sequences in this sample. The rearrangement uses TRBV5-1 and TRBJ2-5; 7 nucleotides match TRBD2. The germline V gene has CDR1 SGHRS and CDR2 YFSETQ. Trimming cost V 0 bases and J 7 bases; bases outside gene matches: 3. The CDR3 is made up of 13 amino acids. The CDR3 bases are TGCGCCAGCAGCTTGGAGGGCGGGGGGACCCAGTACTTC. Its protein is CASSLEGGGTQYF.

CDR3 DNA sequence: TGTGCCAGCAGCTCCCCCCGGGGGTCGACCTACGAGCAGTACTTC. It specifies CASSSPRGSTYEQYF. The chain carries TRBV7-2 and TRBJ2-7, with TRBD2 as a possible D gene (6 bases). CDR1 and CDR2 (germline): SGHTA, FQGNSA. V dropped 4 bases and J dropped 2 bases, with 15 bases sitting between them. The CDR3 loop spans 15 amino acids. The full variable domain, completed using reference TRBV7-2 and TRBJ2-7, is GAGVSQSPSNKVTEKGKDVELRCDPISGHTALYWYRQSLGQGLEFLIYFQGNSAPDKSGLPSDRFSAERTGGSVSTLTIQRTQQEDSAVYLCASSSPRGSTYEQYFGPGTRLTVT.

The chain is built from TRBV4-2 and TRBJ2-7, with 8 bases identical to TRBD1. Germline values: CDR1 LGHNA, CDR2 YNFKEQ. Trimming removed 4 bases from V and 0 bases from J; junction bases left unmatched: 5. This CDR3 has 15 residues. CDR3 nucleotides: TGTGCCAGCAGCCCCCAGGGGGCGAGCTCCTACGAGCAGTACTTC. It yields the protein CASSPQGASSYEQYF.

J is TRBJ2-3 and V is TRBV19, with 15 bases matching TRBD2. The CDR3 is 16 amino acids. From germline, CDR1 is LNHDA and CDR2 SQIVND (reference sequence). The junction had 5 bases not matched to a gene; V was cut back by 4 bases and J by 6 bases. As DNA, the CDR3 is TGTGCCAGTAGTAGGAGGACTAGCGGGGGGGCGGATACGCAGTATTTT. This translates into CASSRRTSGGADTQYF.

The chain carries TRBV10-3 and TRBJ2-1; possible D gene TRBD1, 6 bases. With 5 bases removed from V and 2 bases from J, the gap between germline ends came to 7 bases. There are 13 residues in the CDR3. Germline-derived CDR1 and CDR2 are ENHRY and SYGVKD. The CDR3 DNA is TGTGCCATCAGTCGGGACACCTACAATGAGCAGTTCTTC. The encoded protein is CAISRDTYNEQFF.

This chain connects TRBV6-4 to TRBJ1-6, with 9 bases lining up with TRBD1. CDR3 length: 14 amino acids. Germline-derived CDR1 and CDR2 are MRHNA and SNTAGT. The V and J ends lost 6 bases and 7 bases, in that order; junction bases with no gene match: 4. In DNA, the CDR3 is TGTGCCAGCAGGGGACAGGGACTAAATTCACCCCTCCACTTT. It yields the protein CASRGQGLNSPLHF.

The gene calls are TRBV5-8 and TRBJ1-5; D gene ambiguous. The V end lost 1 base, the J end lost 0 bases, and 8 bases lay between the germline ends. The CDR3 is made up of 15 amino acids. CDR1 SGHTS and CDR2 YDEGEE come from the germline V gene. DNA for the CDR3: TGTGCCAGCAGCTTGCGGGCGGGTAGCAATCAGCCCCAGCATTTT. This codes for CASSLRAGSNQPQHF.

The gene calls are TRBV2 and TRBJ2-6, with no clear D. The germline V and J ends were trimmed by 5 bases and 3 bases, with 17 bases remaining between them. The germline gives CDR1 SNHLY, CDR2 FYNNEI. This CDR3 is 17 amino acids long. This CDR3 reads CASSPTNRVGGANVLTF. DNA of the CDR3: TGTGCCAGCAGTCCGACCAACCGGGTGGGTGGGGCCAACGTCCTGACTTTC.

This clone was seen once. As DNA, the CDR3 is TGCGCCAGCAGCTTGGGCGGGGTCACAGATACGCAGTATTTT. Translated, it gives CASSLGGVTDTQYF. The chain has TRBV5-1 and TRBJ2-3; a weak D match, TRBD2 (6 bases). From germline, CDR1 is SGHRS and CDR2 YFSETQ. There are 14 residues in the CDR3. V was clipped by 0 bases and J by 2 bases, with 7 bases between them.

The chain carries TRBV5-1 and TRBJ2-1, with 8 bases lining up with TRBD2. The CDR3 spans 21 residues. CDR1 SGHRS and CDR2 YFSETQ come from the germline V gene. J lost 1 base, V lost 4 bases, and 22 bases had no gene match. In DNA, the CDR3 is TGCGCCAGCAGCCCGGGGGGGGGTATTTGGGGGTTATCAATGTCCTACAATGAGCAGTTCTTC. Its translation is CASSPGGGIWGLSMSYNEQFF. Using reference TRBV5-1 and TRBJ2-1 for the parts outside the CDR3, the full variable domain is KAGVTQTPRYLIKTRGQQVTLSCSPISGHRSVSWYQQTPGQGLQFLFEYFSETQRNKGNFPGRFSGRQFSNSRSEMNVSTLELGDSALYLCASSPGGGIWGLSMSYNEQFFGPGTRLTVL.

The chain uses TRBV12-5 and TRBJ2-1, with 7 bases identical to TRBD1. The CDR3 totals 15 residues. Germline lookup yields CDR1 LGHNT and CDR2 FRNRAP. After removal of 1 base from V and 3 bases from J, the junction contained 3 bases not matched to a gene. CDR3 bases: TGTGCTAGTGGTTTGGCGACAGGGAGCTACAATGAGCAGTTCTTC. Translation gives CASGLATGSYNEQFF. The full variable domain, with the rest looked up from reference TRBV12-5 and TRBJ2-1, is DARVTQTPRHKVTEMGQEVTMRCQPILGHNTVFWYRQTMMQGLELLAYFRNRAPLDDSGMPKDRFSAEMPDATLATLKIQPSEPRDSAVYFCASGLATGSYNEQFFGPGTRLTVL.

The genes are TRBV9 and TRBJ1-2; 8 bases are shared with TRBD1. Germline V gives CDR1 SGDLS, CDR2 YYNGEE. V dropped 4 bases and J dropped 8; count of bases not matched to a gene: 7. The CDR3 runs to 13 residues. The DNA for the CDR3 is TGTGCCAGCAGCCCCCGACAGGGGAACGGCTACACCTTC. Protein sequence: CASSPRQGNGYTF.

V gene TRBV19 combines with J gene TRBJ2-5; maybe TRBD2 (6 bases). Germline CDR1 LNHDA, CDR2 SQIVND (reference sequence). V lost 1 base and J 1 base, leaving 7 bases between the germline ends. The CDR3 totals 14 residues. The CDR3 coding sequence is TGTGCCAGTAGTATAGGGACTACCCAAGAGACCCAGTACTTC. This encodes CASSIGTTQETQYF.

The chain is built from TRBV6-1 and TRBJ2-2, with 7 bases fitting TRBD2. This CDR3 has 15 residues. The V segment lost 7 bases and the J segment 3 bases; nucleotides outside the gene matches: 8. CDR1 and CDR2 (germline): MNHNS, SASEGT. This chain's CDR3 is CASNDSGDYTGELFF. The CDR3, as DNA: TGTGCCAGCAATGACAGCGGGGACTACACCGGGGAGCTGTTTTTT.

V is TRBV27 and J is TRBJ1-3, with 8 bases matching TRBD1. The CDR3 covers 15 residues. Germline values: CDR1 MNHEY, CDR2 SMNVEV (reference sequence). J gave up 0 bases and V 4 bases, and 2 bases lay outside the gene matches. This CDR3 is CASSSQGASGNTIYF. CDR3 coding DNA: TGTGCCAGCAGTTCCCAGGGGGCCTCTGGAAACACCATATATTTT.

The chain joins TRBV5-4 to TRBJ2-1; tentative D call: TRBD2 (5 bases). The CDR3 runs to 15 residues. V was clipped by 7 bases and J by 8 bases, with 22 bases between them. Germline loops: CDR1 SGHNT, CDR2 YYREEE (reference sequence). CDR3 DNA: TGTGCCAGCCCTGGCCACAGCGGACGGCAGGATGAGCAGTTCTTC. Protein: CASPGHSGRQDEQFF.

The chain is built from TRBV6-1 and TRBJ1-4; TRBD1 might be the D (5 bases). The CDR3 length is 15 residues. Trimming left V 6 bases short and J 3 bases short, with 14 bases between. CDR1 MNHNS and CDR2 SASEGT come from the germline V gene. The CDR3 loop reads CASSLQGWANEKLFF. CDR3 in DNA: TGTGCCAGCAGCCTTCAGGGTTGGGCTAATGAAAAACTGTTTTTT.

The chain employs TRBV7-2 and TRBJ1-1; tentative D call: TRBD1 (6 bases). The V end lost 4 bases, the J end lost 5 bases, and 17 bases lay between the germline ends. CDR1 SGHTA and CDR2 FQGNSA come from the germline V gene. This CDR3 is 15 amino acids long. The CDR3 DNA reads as TGTGCCAGCAGCTCCACGGCAGGGGCCGGGACTGAAGCTTTCTTT. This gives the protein CASSSTAGAGTEAFF.

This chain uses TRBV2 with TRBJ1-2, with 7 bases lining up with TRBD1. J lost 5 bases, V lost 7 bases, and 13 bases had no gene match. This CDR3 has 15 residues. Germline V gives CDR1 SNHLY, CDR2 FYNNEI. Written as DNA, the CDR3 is TGTGCCAGCACCTCCTCCGCGGACAGGATTTATGGCTACACCTTC. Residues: CASTSSADRIYGYTF.

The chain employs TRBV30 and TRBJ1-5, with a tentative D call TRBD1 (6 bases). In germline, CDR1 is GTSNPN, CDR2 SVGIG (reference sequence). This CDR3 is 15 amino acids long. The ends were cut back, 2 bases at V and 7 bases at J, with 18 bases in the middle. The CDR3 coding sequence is TGTGCCTGGAGTCCGGTTGACAGGTCTTTGCAGCCCCAGCATTTT. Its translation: CAWSPVDRSLQPQHF.

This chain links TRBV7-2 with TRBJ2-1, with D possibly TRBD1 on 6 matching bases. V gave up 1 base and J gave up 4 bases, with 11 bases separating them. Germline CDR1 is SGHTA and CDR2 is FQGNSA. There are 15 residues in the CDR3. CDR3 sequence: CASSLEPRGYNEQFF. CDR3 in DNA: TGTGCCAGCAGCTTAGAACCCAGGGGATACAATGAGCAGTTCTTC.

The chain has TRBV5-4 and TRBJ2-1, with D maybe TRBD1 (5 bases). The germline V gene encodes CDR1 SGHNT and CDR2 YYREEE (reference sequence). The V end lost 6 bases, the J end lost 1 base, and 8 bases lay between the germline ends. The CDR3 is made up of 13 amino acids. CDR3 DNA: TGTGCCAGCAAAGACAGTTCCTACAATGAGCAGTTCTTC. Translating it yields CASKDSSYNEQFF.

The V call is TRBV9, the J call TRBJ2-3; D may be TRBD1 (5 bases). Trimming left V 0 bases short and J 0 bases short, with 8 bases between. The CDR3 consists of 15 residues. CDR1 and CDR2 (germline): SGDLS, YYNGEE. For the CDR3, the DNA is TGTGCCAGCAGCGTAGAAGGGGTTAGCACAGATACGCAGTATTTT. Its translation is CASSVEGVSTDTQYF.

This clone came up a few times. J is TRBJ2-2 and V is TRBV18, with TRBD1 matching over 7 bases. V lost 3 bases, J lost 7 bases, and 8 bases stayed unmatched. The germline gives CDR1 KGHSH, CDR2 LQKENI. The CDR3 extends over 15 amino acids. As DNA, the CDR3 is TGTGCCAGCTCACCTCGGGACAGCGTTCGCGGGGAGCTGTTTTTT. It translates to CASSPRDSVRGELFF.

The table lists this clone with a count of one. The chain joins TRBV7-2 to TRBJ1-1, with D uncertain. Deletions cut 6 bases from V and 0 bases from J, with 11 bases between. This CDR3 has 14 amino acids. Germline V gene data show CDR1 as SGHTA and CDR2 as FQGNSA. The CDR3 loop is CASSLNRLNTEAFF. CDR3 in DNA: TGTGCCAGCAGTTTAAACAGATTGAACACTGAAGCTTTCTTT.

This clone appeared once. CDR3 DNA sequence: TGTGCCAGCTCACCCCTTGGCGGGTTCAACTATGGCTACACCTTC. It is translated as CASSPLGGFNYGYTF. The chain employs TRBV18 and TRBJ1-2; D is unresolved. There are 15 residues in the CDR3. V lost 3 bases, J lost 2 bases, and 13 bases lay in between. CDR1 is KGHSH and CDR2 is LQKENI in the germline V gene.

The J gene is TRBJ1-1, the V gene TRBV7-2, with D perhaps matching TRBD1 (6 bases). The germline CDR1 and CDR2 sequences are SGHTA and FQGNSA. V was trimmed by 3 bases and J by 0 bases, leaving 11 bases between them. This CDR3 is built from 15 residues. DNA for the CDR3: TGTGCCAGCAGCTTGCAGGGGCCTATGAACACTGAAGCTTTCTTT. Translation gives CASSLQGPMNTEAFF.

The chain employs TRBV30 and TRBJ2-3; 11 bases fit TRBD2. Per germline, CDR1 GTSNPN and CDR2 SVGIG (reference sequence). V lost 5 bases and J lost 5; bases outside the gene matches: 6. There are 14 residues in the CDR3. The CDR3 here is CAWGASGRLDTQYF. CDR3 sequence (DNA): TGTGCCTGGGGTGCTAGCGGGAGGCTAGATACGCAGTATTTT.